The clone carrying this T cell receptor beta chain was seen a handful of times. TCRdb re-called the 5' RACE reads through MiXCR, storing one row per CDR3 protein. This repertoire shows fewer than 450,000 distinct CDR3 sequences, around 30% found once; its top ten account for 5.5% to 7%. These data belong to a study of identical twins' blood T cells. The CDR3 length is 14 residues. The V gene's germline CDR1 is MNHNS and CDR2 SASEGT. The V end lost 6 bases, the J end lost 3 bases, and 12 bases lay between the germline ends. V usage is TRBV6-1 and J usage is TRBJ2-1; D ambiguous. The sequenced sample was PBMCs. This TCR was recovered from a woman aged 18 to 49 in good health. CDR3 DNA sequence: TGTGCCAGCAGGTTAGTCACGGACTACAATGAGCAGTTCTTC. Its protein product is CASRLVTDYNEQFF.